This T cell receptor (beta chain) was obtained from a study of blood T cell repertoires in COVID-19. Study as a whole: Sites in the United States, Italy and Spain provided acute and convalescent COVID-19 samples. PBMCs, B-cell-depleted T cells, or T cells were the source of the cDNA or gDNA that made up the material.

The CDR3 runs 13 residues. Trimming stripped 5 bases from V and 2 bases from J, with 9 bases between. Germline CDR1 reads MNHEY; CDR2 reads SVGAGI. Per the study methods: Estimates of nucleated cell counts were drawn from the amplification of reference gene primers. Method: immunoSEQ multiplex PCR; TCRdb's copy keeps in-frame clones and lacks some. Clone size and the V and J calls come from that table; the DNA yielded D and trimming. The sample holds 200,000 to 250,000 clones, approximately 84% seen once. This TCR came from a woman aged 45-59 years with active or convalescent COVID-19. The material sequenced was peripheral blood. The J gene is TRBJ2-5, the V gene TRBV6-5; D gene unclear. The CDR3 reads CASSMGSQETQYF. CDR3 bases: TGTGCCAGCAGTATGGGCAGTCAAGAGACCCAGTACTTC.